These 29 T cell receptor beta chains originate from one sample sequenced in a study of blood T cell repertoires in COVID-19 (TCRdb year 2020). Libraries came from the immunoSEQ multiplex PCR assay. TCRdb took this table from immuneACCESS and kept in-frame rearrangements with V and J called. Such tables lack part of the clones; where checked against another copy, unresolved V genes explain under half of the gap, and the rest is unexplained. Present in this sample are hundreds of thousands of clones, 70% to 90% of which were seen just once. Around 12% of the sample goes to the ten largest clones. Sequenced sample: peripheral blood. The receptors shown here come from a woman in her 50s with COVID-19, enrolled during active disease.

This clone occurred once. The chain links TRBV4-1 to TRBJ1-4; 7 nucleotides agree with TRBD1. J gave up 2 bases and V 2 bases, and 5 bases lay outside the gene matches. This CDR3 is 16 amino acids long. From germline, CDR1 is MGHRA and CDR2 YSYEKL. The CDR3 spells CASSQKEQGTNEKLFF. DNA for the CDR3: TGCGCCAGCAGCCAAAAGGAACAGGGGACTAATGAAAAACTGTTTTTT.

The chain carries TRBV4-2 and TRBJ2-3; TRBD2 might be the D (5 bases). This CDR3 comprises 17 residues. Trimming left V 4 bases short and J 6 bases short, with 23 bases between. Germline V gives CDR1 LGHNA, CDR2 YNFKEQ. CDR3 region: CASSPRGLAAERDTQYF. As DNA, the CDR3 is TGTGCCAGCAGCCCCCGTGGACTGGCTGCCGAAAGGGATACGCAGTATTTT.

As for this clone: Other nucleotide sequences from this sample produce the same CDR3. The chain is built from TRBV5-1 and TRBJ1-1; D might be TRBD1 (5 bases). This CDR3 has 14 amino acids. From germline, CDR1 is SGHRS and CDR2 YFSETQ. Deletions cut 3 bases from V and 0 bases from J, with 9 bases between. CDR3 coding DNA: TGCGCCAGCAGCTCGGGACTGTTGAACACTGAAGCTTTCTTT. Protein product: CASSSGLLNTEAFF.

This chain connects TRBV30 to TRBJ1-6, with unresolved D. CDR1 is GTSNPN, CDR2 SVGIG, per germline (reference sequence). The CDR3 runs to 13 residues. V was shortened by 0 bases and J by 10 bases, with 10 bases between the two germline ends. CDR3 protein: CAWSVVGESPLHF. The CDR3, as DNA: TGTGCCTGGAGTGTAGTCGGGGAATCACCCCTCCACTTT. Full variable domain (outside the CDR3, taken from reference TRBV30 and TRBJ1-6): SQTIHQWPATLVQPVGSPLSLECTVEGTSNPNLYWYRQAAGRGLQLLFYSVGIGQISSEVPQNLSASRPQDRQFILSSKKLLLSDSGFYLCAWSVVGESPLHFGNGTRLTVT.

This chain uses TRBV6-5 with TRBJ2-7; no firm D call. CDR3 size: 15 residues. V was shortened by 4 bases and J by 2 bases, with 15 bases between the two germline ends. Germline CDR1 and CDR2: MNHEY and SVGAGI. CDR3 loop: CASSSRDRRPYEQYF. The DNA for the CDR3 is TGTGCCAGCAGTTCACGAGACCGCAGGCCCTACGAGCAGTACTTC.

V usage is TRBV19 and J usage is TRBJ1-6; D is possibly TRBD1 (6 bases). Per the germline V gene, CDR1 is LNHDA and CDR2 is SQIVND (reference sequence). CDR3 size: 15 residues. V lost 9 bases, J lost 9 bases, and 21 bases lay in between. CDR3 bases: TGTGCCAGCCAGACGGGGGGCAGGGAGGTTTCACCCCTCCACTTT. This codes for CASQTGGREVSPLHF.

The rearrangement joins TRBV18 to TRBJ1-1; D perhaps matches TRBD1 (6 bases). This CDR3 comprises 13 residues. Germline V gene sequence: CDR1 KGHSH, CDR2 LQKENI. Trimming cost V 4 bases and J 4 bases, with 10 bases left between them. The chain's CDR3 is CASSQGGITEAFF. The CDR3 DNA sequence: TGTGCCAGCTCACAGGGGGGGATCACTGAAGCTTTCTTT.

The chain links TRBV6-6 to TRBJ1-1; TRBD1 might be the D (5 bases). Germline CDR1 MNHNY, CDR2 SVGAGI (reference sequence). V was shortened by 3 bases and J by 1 base, with 9 bases between the two germline ends. The CDR3 is 14 residues long. As DNA, the CDR3 is TGTGCCAGCAGTTATGGGGCAAAGAACACTGAAGCTTTCTTT. It specifies CASSYGAKNTEAFF.

This chain joins TRBV18 and TRBJ1-2, with TRBD1 matching over 9 bases. There are 14 residues in the CDR3. Germline CDR1 reads KGHSH; CDR2 reads LQKENI. The junction had 5 bases not matched to a gene; V was cut back by 3 bases and J by 6 bases. CDR3 nucleotides: TGTGCCAGCTCACCCCAGACAGGGGGGGATGGCTACACCTTC. It codes for CASSPQTGGDGYTF.

The chain joins TRBV10-3 to TRBJ2-3; D is perhaps TRBD2 (5 bases). Trimming took off 6 bases at V and 0 bases at J, with 10 bases between the two ends. The CDR3 totals 14 residues. Germline V gene lookup returns CDR1 ENHRY and CDR2 SYGVKD. The CDR3, as DNA: TGTGCCATCAGATCCAGGACTAGCACAGATACGCAGTATTTT. Translating it yields CAIRSRTSTDTQYF.

The chain carries TRBV5-6 and TRBJ1-1, with 9 bases fitting TRBD1. V dropped 4 bases and J dropped 5; count of bases not matched to a gene: 9. Germline CDR1 is SGHDT and CDR2 is YYEEEE. This CDR3 spans 15 amino acids. CDR3 sequence: CASSPQGAVRTEAFF. In DNA, the CDR3 is TGTGCCAGCAGCCCACAGGGGGCAGTGAGAACTGAAGCTTTCTTT.

The chain is built from TRBV7-9 and TRBJ1-3, with D hard to call. The V end was cut by 5 bases, the J end by 0 bases, with 8 bases between. The germline gives CDR1 SEHNR, CDR2 FQNEAQ (reference sequence). The CDR3 covers 14 residues. CDR3 sequence: CASSHGISGNTIYF. The CDR3 region has the DNA TGTGCCAGCAGCCACGGTATCTCTGGAAACACCATATATTTT.

The chain is built from TRBV9 and TRBJ2-2; TRBD2 aligns across 9 bases. Trimming at V came to 1 base and at J to 6 bases, leaving 7 bases not matched to a gene. Germline V gene lookup returns CDR1 SGDLS and CDR2 YYNGEE. The CDR3 has 16 residues. CDR3 region: CASSVQLAGMAGELFF. CDR3 nucleotides: TGTGCCAGCAGCGTACAGCTAGCGGGGATGGCCGGGGAGCTGTTTTTT.

The chain has TRBV6-5 and TRBJ1-1; the match to TRBD1 covers 8 bases. The length of the CDR3 is 16 residues. V lost 2 bases to trimming and J lost 5 bases; unmatched junction nucleotides: 10. CDR1 MNHEY and CDR2 SVGAGI come from the germline V gene. The CDR3 DNA sequence: TGTGCCAGCAGTTACCGGACAGGGTCGTTGGAGACTGAAGCTTTCTTT. It encodes CASSYRTGSLETEAFF.

The DNA of the CDR3 is TGTGCCACGTATTCTGGAGGGGGCCGGGGCTACACCTTC. Protein: CATYSGGGRGYTF. The chain employs TRBV6-5 and TRBJ1-2, with TRBD1 matching over 7 bases. J was trimmed by 8 bases and V by 10 bases; bases with no gene match: 13. The CDR3 runs 13 residues. The germline gives CDR1 MNHEY, CDR2 SVGAGI.

The rearrangement links TRBV18 to TRBJ1-5; D not certain. Deletions cut 6 bases from V and 5 bases from J, with 11 bases between. The CDR3 extends over 13 amino acids. CDR1 is KGHSH and CDR2 is LQKENI in the germline V gene. CDR3 sequence: CASSQARDQPQHF. The CDR3 DNA follows: TGTGCCAGCTCCCAAGCCCGAGATCAGCCCCAGCATTTT.

The chain has TRBV30 and TRBJ1-3; D unclear. The V gene lost 3 bases and the J gene lost 0 bases, with 9 bases spanning the gap. There are 14 residues in the CDR3. Germline loops: CDR1 GTSNPN, CDR2 SVGIG (reference sequence). The CDR3 DNA sequence: TGTGCCTGGAGATTGGCAAGCTCTGGAAACACCATATATTTT. Amino acids: CAWRLASSGNTIYF.

J is TRBJ2-4 and V is TRBV9; 8 nucleotides match TRBD1. The germline V gene encodes CDR1 SGDLS and CDR2 YYNGEE. This CDR3 is built from 16 residues. V trimming: 2 bases; J trimming: 4 bases; junction bases outside the gene matches: 8. This chain's CDR3 is CASSVSSDREKNIQYF. CDR3 nucleotides: TGTGCCAGCAGCGTGAGCTCGGACAGGGAGAAAAACATTCAGTACTTC. The full variable domain, rest sourced from reference TRBV9 and TRBJ2-4, is DSGVTQTPKHLITATGQRVTLRCSPRSGDLSVYWYQQSLDQGLQFLIQYYNGEERAKGNILERFSAQQFPDLHSELNLSSLELGDSALYFCASSVSSDREKNIQYFGAGTRLSVL.

This sequence joins TRBV7-9 and TRBJ1-2, with D unresolved. Per germline, CDR1 SEHNR and CDR2 FQNEAQ (reference sequence). The CDR3 contains 15 residues. Trimming took off 0 bases at V and 1 base at J, with 9 bases between the two ends. CDR3 sequence: CASSLAVAGNYGYTF. CDR3 DNA sequence: TGTGCCAGCAGCTTAGCCGTGGCGGGTAACTATGGCTACACCTTC.

V and J are TRBV6-5 and TRBJ2-7, with a weak D call TRBD1 (6 bases). Trimming cost V 8 bases and J 9 bases, with 23 bases left between them. There are 14 residues in the CDR3. Per germline, CDR1 MNHEY and CDR2 SVGAGI. The chain's CDR3 is CASRTATPGMRQYF. In nucleotides, the CDR3 is TGTGCCAGCCGGACAGCAACCCCGGGGATGAGGCAGTACTTC.

The sample holds one count of this clone. The J gene is TRBJ1-2, the V gene TRBV6-5; 8 bases agree with TRBD1. V dropped 0 bases and J dropped 8; count of bases not matched to a gene: 5. The CDR3 has 14 residues. Germline lookup yields CDR1 MNHEY and CDR2 SVGAGI. DNA for the CDR3: TGTGCCAGCAGTTACTCCGGACAGGGTCGGGGCTACACCTTC. This sequence encodes CASSYSGQGRGYTF.

V is TRBV15 and J is TRBJ2-3; TRBD2 matches 9 bases. The CDR3 runs 16 residues. The V gene end was trimmed by 2 bases and the J gene end by 7 bases; junction bases not matched to a gene: 10. Per the germline V gene, CDR1 is LNHNV and CDR2 is YYDKDF (reference sequence). The CDR3 spells CATSRYPTSGRNTQYF. The CDR3 nucleotides read TGTGCCACCAGCAGATACCCTACTAGCGGGCGTAATACGCAGTATTTT.

A note on this clone: Distinct nucleotide sequences in the sample also encode this CDR3. The rearrangement links TRBV9 to TRBJ1-5; tentatively, D is TRBD1 (5 bases). V lost 3 bases to trimming and J lost 2 bases, with 6 bases between them. CDR3 length equals 13 residues. Germline V lookup: CDR1 SGDLS, CDR2 YYNGEE. This chain's CDR3 is CASSGGGNQPQHF. The CDR3 nucleotides are TGTGCCAGCAGCGGGGGGGGCAATCAGCCCCAGCATTTT.

V and J are TRBV6-5 and TRBJ2-1, with 9 bases identical to TRBD1. Germline CDR1 and CDR2: MNHEY and SVGAGI. V was pared by 2 bases and J by 7 bases, with 6 bases of the junction left unmatched. The CDR3 contains 15 residues. Written as DNA, the CDR3 is TGTGCCAGCAGTTACCTGGGACAGGGCGGGAATGAGCAGTTCTTC. Translation gives CASSYLGQGGNEQFF.

This clone appeared a few times. The rearrangement links TRBV7-9 to TRBJ1-2, with 7 bases identical to TRBD1. From germline, CDR1 is SEHNR and CDR2 FQNEAQ (reference sequence). The trim removed 5 bases at V and 2 bases at J, leaving 8 bases unmatched. The CDR3 is 15 amino acids. The CDR3 reads CASSLTGASNYGYTF. The CDR3 DNA reads TGTGCCAGCAGCCTTACAGGGGCCTCCAACTATGGCTACACCTTC.

This rearrangement joins TRBV20-1 to TRBJ2-2, with D hard to call. From germline, CDR1 is DFQATT and CDR2 SNEGSKA (reference sequence). The CDR3 length is 11 residues. The V end was cut by 6 bases, the J end by 3 bases, with 5 bases between. In DNA form, the CDR3 reads TGCAGTGCGGTAGACACCGGGGAGCTGTTTTTT. Amino acid sequence: CSAVDTGELFF.

As to this clone: In the same sample, other DNA sequences code for this CDR3. In DNA, the CDR3 is TGTGCCAGCAGTTTCCTCTGGAACACTGAAGCTTTCTTT. It encodes CASSFLWNTEAFF. The chain carries TRBV6-5 and TRBJ1-1; D remains ambiguous. Trimming took off 4 bases at V and 1 base at J, with 7 bases between the two ends. The CDR3 covers 13 residues. The germline gives CDR1 MNHEY, CDR2 SVGAGI.

The genes are TRBV5-8 and TRBJ2-2, with 7 bases that match TRBD1. In germline, CDR1 is SGHTS, CDR2 YDEGEE. V shed 6 bases and J 4 bases; nucleotides not matched to a gene: 15. The CDR3 is 17 amino acids. The CDR3 sequence is CASILKRGPRGTGELFF. The CDR3 bases are TGTGCCAGCATCCTAAAAAGGGGGCCCCGGGGCACCGGGGAGCTGTTTTTT.

The sample holds one count of this clone. The V gene is TRBV2, the J gene TRBJ1-2; D gene ambiguous. V shed 7 bases and J shed 4 bases, with 7 bases lying between them. CDR1 is SNHLY and CDR2 is FYNNEI in the germline V gene. This CDR3 region has 11 residues. CDR3 sequence reads: CASTQIYGYTF. CDR3 bases: TGTGCCAGCACCCAGATCTATGGCTACACCTTC.